This T cell receptor (beta chain) was retrieved from a study of T cell clones after liver transplantation. Study as a whole: Samples came from ITN030ST, which attempted immunosuppression withdrawal within 2 years of liver transplantation. The study's findings and limits: A significant post-transplant drop in circulating graft-donor-reactive CD4 TCRbeta sequences occurred in most of the 8 subjects. Compared with third party-reactive sequences, donor-reactive ones declined more, independent of withdrawal success. Graft donor-reactive T cells possibly entered the graft instead of undergoing deletion.

For this clone: The antigen is unknown.

Using immunoSEQ multiplex PCR, the repertoire was profiled, and TCRdb retains in-frame clones only, with some absent. The sample contains 55,000 to 80,000 clones, roughly nine tenths of which appear only once. The ends lost 5 bases at V and 9 bases at J; junction bases unmatched: 7. The CDR3 has 13 residues. Germline V gene lookup returns CDR1 SGHTA and CDR2 FQGNSA. The sample was CD4+ T cells from blood, taken before liver transplant. This sequence originates from a human donor who received a liver transplant. The genes are TRBV7-2 and TRBJ2-1, with TRBD2 matching over 7 bases. CDR3 in amino acids: CASSRRLAGEQFF. In nucleotides, the CDR3 is TGTGCCAGCAGCAGGCGACTAGCTGGTGAGCAGTTCTTC.